This T cell receptor (beta chain) came from a study of T cells after yellow fever vaccination. Turning to the study itself: Fractions low in cell number were prepared with SMART-Seq v4 Ultra Low Input.

5'RACE template switching added a universal primer site and UMIs to TCR cDNA. TCRdb re-analysed the 5' RACE reads in MiXCR, keeping a single row per CDR3 protein. The sample lists roughly 250,000 distinct CDR3 sequences, 13% occurring once. V shed 8 bases and J shed 6 bases, with 17 bases lying between them. The CDR3 runs to 13 residues. The TCR was taken from a man under 40 who received the YFV17D yellow fever vaccine. The chain recombines TRBV12-3 or TRBV12-4 with TRBJ2-7, with D perhaps given as TRBD1 or TRBD2 (5 bases each). Sequenced here: CD4+ T cells sorted from PBMCs, sampled 45 days after the yellow fever booster vaccination. This CDR3 reads CASQPPAGTEQYF. The CDR3 DNA reads TGTGCCAGCCAGCCCCCCGCCGGGACCGAGCAGTACTTC.